The present entry profiles one TCR beta chain with its context. Its specificity is unknown. This entry is derived from a study of T cells after yellow fever vaccination. Findings of the study overall: After the booster, roughly 96% of CD4 and about nine tenths of CD8 primary-response clones were re-detected.

The CDR3 spans 12 residues. Germline values: CDR1 LGHDT, CDR2 YNNKEL (reference sequence). V lost 0 bases, J lost 7 bases, and 6 bases lay in between. TCRdb reanalysed the 5' RACE reads using MiXCR and keeps one entry per CDR3 protein. In the table there are about 630,000 distinct CDR3 sequences, roughly an eighth of which are singletons. This specimen consisted of PBMCs, obtained on the day of the yellow fever booster vaccination. The chain couples TRBV3-1 to TRBJ1-1, with unresolved D. The receptor was derived from a man under 40 who received the YFV17D yellow fever vaccine. As DNA, the CDR3 is TGTGCCAGCAGCCAAGATCCTAGTGAAGCTTTCTTT. It encodes CASSQDPSEAFF.